This T cell receptor (beta chain) originates from a study of blood T cells in healthy people across ages. General study points: Age advanced and TCR beta diversity per million T cells fell, roughly linearly.

Concerning this clonotype itself: Its antigen remains unknown.

This CDR3 is 16 amino acids long. V was pared by 6 bases and J by 0 bases, with 11 bases of the junction left unmatched. CDR1 is SGHDT and CDR2 is YYEEEE in the germline V gene. A J-beta primer mix and a sample-barcoded 5' primer were used in a second PCR of about 6 to 12 cycles. TCRdb independently ran MiXCR on the 5' RACE reads; one entry per CDR3 protein. Of around 1.7 million distinct CDR3 sequences in the sample, under 30% are singletons; the top ten hold 6.5% to 8.5%. The receptor comes from a woman under 40 in good health. What was sequenced was blood. V gene TRBV5-6 combines with J gene TRBJ1-1; 7 bases map to TRBD1. CDR3 loop: CASNAGAGQMNTEAFF. The DNA for the CDR3 is TGTGCCAGCAACGCCGGGGCGGGACAGATGAACACTGAAGCTTTCTTT.